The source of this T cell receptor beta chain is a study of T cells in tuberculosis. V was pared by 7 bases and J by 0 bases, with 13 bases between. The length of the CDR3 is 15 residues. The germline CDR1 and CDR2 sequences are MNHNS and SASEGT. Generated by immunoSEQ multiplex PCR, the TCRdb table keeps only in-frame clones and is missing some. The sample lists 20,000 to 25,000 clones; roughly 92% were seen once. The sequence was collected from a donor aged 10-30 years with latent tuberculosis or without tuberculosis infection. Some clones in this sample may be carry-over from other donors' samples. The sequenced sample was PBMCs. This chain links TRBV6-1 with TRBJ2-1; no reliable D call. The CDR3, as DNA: TGTGCCAGCACCCTCCAGAAGTACTCCTACAATGAGCAGTTCTTC. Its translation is CASTLQKYSYNEQFF.